This passage covers 15 T cell receptor beta chains from one sample sequenced in a study of T-cell reconstitution after alpha-beta-depleted transplantation in children. This sample's TCRbeta library carried unique molecular identifier barcodes. TCRdb recomputed calls from the PCR reads with MiXCR, one row per CDR3 protein. This table has under 750,000 distinct CDR3 sequences, about 21% appearing once. Sequenced here: PBMCs, mostly from graft donor cells, sampled 360 days after TCRalphabeta/CD19-depleted stem cell transplant. The origin of the receptors is a boy younger than two who had a stem cell transplant for acute myeloid leukemia, so the T cells may come from the graft donor.

The chain links TRBV5-6 to TRBJ1-1; D is perhaps TRBD1 (5 bases). V shed 3 bases and J shed 2 bases, with 11 bases lying between them. In germline, CDR1 is SGHDT, CDR2 YYEEEE. There are 14 residues in the CDR3. For the CDR3, the DNA is TGTGCCAGCAGCTGGGGACGGATCAACACTGAAGCTTTCTTT. Its protein is CASSWGRINTEAFF.

This clonotype was seen repeatedly, ten times or more. The chain links TRBV12-5 to TRBJ1-1; D not certain. Germline CDR1 and CDR2: LGHNT and FRNRAP. The CDR3 has 14 amino acids. Trimming cost V 3 bases and J 6 bases, with 14 bases left between them. CDR3 sequence reads: CASGFSAANAEAFF. CDR3 nucleotides: TGTGCTAGTGGTTTCTCCGCGGCCAACGCTGAAGCTTTCTTT.

This clonotype was counted at least ten times. The rearrangement links TRBV7-9 to TRBJ1-1; no definite D call. Trimming shortened V by 4 bases and J by 3 bases, and 15 bases separated the two germline ends. Germline V gene data show CDR1 as SEHNR and CDR2 as FQNEAQ (reference sequence). The CDR3 spans 15 residues. The CDR3: CASSYSKDGHTEAFF. Here the CDR3 DNA reads TGTGCCAGCAGCTACTCCAAAGACGGTCACACTGAAGCTTTCTTT.

This sequence joins TRBV5-1 and TRBJ2-2; the D is unclear. The CDR3 is made up of 15 amino acids. Per germline, CDR1 SGHRS and CDR2 YFSETQ. V dropped 0 bases and J dropped 4 bases, with 10 bases sitting between them. The DNA of the CDR3 is TGCGCCAGCAGCTTGGAAGTCTGGACCACCGGGGAGCTGTTTTTT. Encoded protein: CASSLEVWTTGELFF.

The gene calls are TRBV6-6 and TRBJ2-5; D unresolved. The germline gives CDR1 MNHNY, CDR2 SVGAGI (reference sequence). The CDR3 sequence is 13 residues long. Trimming removed 6 bases at V and 4 bases at J, with 12 bases between. The CDR3 reads CASSPPRRETQYF. CDR3 nucleotides: TGTGCCAGCAGCCCCCCACGAAGAGAGACCCAGTACTTC.

This chain connects TRBV9 to TRBJ2-3, with no clear D. Germline V gene lookup returns CDR1 SGDLS and CDR2 YYNGEE. V gave up 2 bases and J gave up 0 bases, with 10 bases separating them. The CDR3 totals 15 residues. The CDR3 region has the DNA TGTGCCAGCAGCGTCTCCCCGGTTAGCACAGATACGCAGTATTTT. This sequence encodes CASSVSPVSTDTQYF.

This rearrangement joins TRBV7-9 to TRBJ1-2; possibly TRBD1 for D (5 bases). Trimming removed 6 bases from V and 4 bases from J, with 12 bases in between. The CDR3 consists of 13 residues. Germline V gives CDR1 SEHNR, CDR2 FQNEAQ (reference sequence). In DNA form, the CDR3 reads TGTGCCAGCAGTGAAGGGGTCGGCTATGGCTACACCTTC. As protein: CASSEGVGYGYTF.

The chain combines TRBV27 with TRBJ2-5, with D unclear. Germline values: CDR1 MNHEY, CDR2 SMNVEV (reference sequence). Between the trimmed V and J ends, which lost 4 bases and 7 bases, there was a span of 10 bases. The CDR3 has 12 amino acids. The CDR3 sequence: CASSSIVWTQYF. CDR3 bases: TGTGCCAGCAGTTCGATCGTTTGGACCCAGTACTTC.

This clonotype was counted a few times. The chain links TRBV20-1 to TRBJ2-6; TRBD1 or TRBD2 may be the D gene (5 bases each). This CDR3 is 16 amino acids long. Trimming shortened V by 3 bases and J by 0 bases, and 12 bases separated the two germline ends. Germline lookup yields CDR1 DFQATT and CDR2 SNEGSKA (reference sequence). The CDR3 nucleotides read TGCAGTGCTAGCCGGGACGGATACTCTGGGGCCAACGTCCTGACTTTC. Translation: CSASRDGYSGANVLTF.

The gene calls are TRBV5-1 and TRBJ1-5; tentative D call: TRBD1 (5 bases). This CDR3 spans 15 amino acids. The V gene lost 0 bases and the J gene lost 4 bases, with 11 bases spanning the gap. CDR1 is SGHRS and CDR2 is YFSETQ in the germline V gene. In DNA form, the CDR3 reads TGCGCCAGCAGCTTGGACGGGGCGCGGAATCAGCCCCAGCATTTT. Protein sequence: CASSLDGARNQPQHF.

This clonotype came up a few times. This chain joins TRBV7-9 and TRBJ1-5; D may be TRBD1 (5 bases). V was shortened by 0 bases and J by 2 bases, with 11 bases between the two germline ends. This CDR3 is built from 16 residues. The germline V gene has CDR1 SEHNR and CDR2 FQNEAQ (reference sequence). The CDR3 DNA reads as TGTGCCAGCAGCTTAGCCGGGGACTTCGGCAATCAGCCCCAGCATTTT. Translated: CASSLAGDFGNQPQHF. Using reference TRBV7-9 and TRBJ1-5 for the parts outside the CDR3, the full variable domain is DTGVSQNPRHKITKRGQNVTFRCDPISEHNRLYWYRQTLGQGPEFLTYFQNEAQLEKSRLLSDRFSAERPKGSFSTLEIQRTEQGDSAMYLCASSLAGDFGNQPQHFGDGTRLSIL.

Points on this clonotype: At one end the junction does not follow the germline gene, possibly because of a read error. V is TRBV3-1 and J is TRBJ2-1; TRBD1 aligns across 9 bases. From germline, CDR1 is LGHDT and CDR2 YNNKEL (reference sequence). The CDR3 runs to 18 residues. For the CDR3, the DNA is TGTGCCTGCAGCCAAGATCCAAGGGACAGGGCTACCTACAATGAGCAGTTCTTC. Translating gives CACSQDPRDRATYNEQFF.

The table lists this clonotype with a few counts. CDR3 region: CASSLVAGHGYEQYF. CDR3 DNA: TGTGCCAGCAGCTTAGTTGCGGGGCACGGCTACGAGCAGTACTTC. The rearrangement uses TRBV7-9 and TRBJ2-7; TRBD2 is a possible D gene (6 bases). CDR1 SEHNR and CDR2 FQNEAQ come from the germline V gene (reference sequence). This CDR3 contains 15 residues. V dropped 1 base and J dropped 3 bases, with 13 bases sitting between them. Full variable domain (outside the CDR3, taken from reference TRBV7-9 and TRBJ2-7): DTGVSQNPRHKITKRGQNVTFRCDPISEHNRLYWYRQTLGQGPEFLTYFQNEAQLEKSRLLSDRFSAERPKGSFSTLEIQRTEQGDSAMYLCASSLVAGHGYEQYFGPGTRLTVT.

This clonotype came up a few times. The chain has TRBV6-2 or TRBV6-3 and TRBJ2-7, with D possibly called TRBD1 or TRBD2 (5 bases each). V was clipped by 2 bases and J by 3 bases, with 17 bases between them. Germline values: CDR1 MNHEY, CDR2 SVGEGT. CDR3 size: 16 residues. CDR3 nucleotide sequence: TGTGCCAGCAGTTACAGCGACAGAGGGGCGAACTACGAGCAGTACTTC. This sequence encodes CASSYSDRGANYEQYF.

The chain uses TRBV20-1 and TRBJ2-3, with TRBD2 matching 8 bases. Germline CDR1 reads DFQATT; CDR2 reads SNEGSKA (reference sequence). The trim removed 3 bases at V and 2 bases at J, leaving 7 bases unmatched. The CDR3 covers 15 residues. Here the CDR3 reads CSAREGLVVTDTQYF. The CDR3 bases are TGCAGTGCTAGGGAGGGACTAGTTGTCACAGATACGCAGTATTTT.